This T cell receptor (beta chain) was recovered during a study of low-dose radiotherapy and immunotherapy resistance in tumors. Turning to the study itself: Oral aspirin at 300 mg was taken daily by patients for four cycles, beginning on cycle 1 day 1.

TCR amplification used roughly 20 PCR cycles, a constant-region primer and a V-primer adapter. TCRdb fed the reads into MiXCR, producing one record per CDR3 protein. Of over 50,000 distinct CDR3 sequences in the sample, around 34% were seen once. The time point is: after trial treatment. Sample treatment: LDRT plus nivolumab, ipilimumab, low-dose cyclophosphamide and aspirin (RACIN trial). Low-dose radiotherapy, low-dose cyclophosphamide, aspirin, ipilimumab and nivolumab were all given to the donors. Germline CDR1 is KGHDR and CDR2 is SFDVKD. The CDR3 is made up of 16 amino acids. V lost 5 bases, J lost 4 bases, and 10 bases stayed unmatched.

The specimen was PBMCs, collected after low-dose radiotherapy plus immunotherapy. The rearrangement uses TRBV24-1 and TRBJ2-3, with 8 bases lining up with TRBD2. This clonotype originated in a male donor with rectosigmoid adenocarcinoma. This CDR3 reads CATSASLAGGSDTQYF. CDR3 in DNA: TGTGCCACCAGTGCATCACTGGCGGGAGGCTCAGATACGCAGTATTTT.